The 30 T cell receptor beta chains listed next were all sequenced from one sample in a study of blood T cell repertoires in COVID-19. This table comes from immunoSEQ multiplex PCR, and its TCRdb copy is limited to in-frame clones, with some not included. The sample lists 200,000 to 250,000 clones; around 88% were seen once. Material: peripheral blood. These receptors were obtained from a woman at least 80 years old with COVID-19, enrolled during active disease.

This chain's CDR3 is CASSFGGHRTEAFF. CDR3 coding DNA: TGTGCCAGCAGCTTTGGGGGACATCGGACTGAAGCTTTCTTT. This sequence joins TRBV7-2 and TRBJ1-1, with D maybe TRBD1 (6 bases). V was pared by 3 bases and J by 5 bases, with 13 bases between. Germline assignment: CDR1 SGHTA and CDR2 FQGNSA. CDR3 length: 14 residues.

This chain connects TRBV5-1 to TRBJ1-4, with D perhaps TRBD1 (5 bases). Germline CDR1 reads SGHRS; CDR2 reads YFSETQ. The ends were cut back, 2 bases at V and 2 bases at J, with 7 bases in the middle. The CDR3 totals 14 residues. CDR3 amino acids: CASSFQGTNEKLFF. As DNA, the CDR3 is TGCGCCAGCAGCTTCCAGGGCACTAATGAAAAACTGTTTTTT.

The V gene is TRBV9, the J gene TRBJ1-6; TRBD1 is a possible D gene (6 bases). With 4 bases removed from V and 5 bases from J, the gap between germline ends came to 13 bases. This CDR3 is 15 amino acids long. The germline CDR1 and CDR2 sequences are SGDLS and YYNGEE. The CDR3 loop reads CASSTRTADNSPLHF. In DNA, the CDR3 is TGTGCCAGCAGCACTCGGACAGCGGATAATTCACCCCTCCACTTT.

This sequence joins TRBV5-6 and TRBJ2-3; a weak D match, TRBD2 (7 bases). The CDR3 has 15 amino acids. The germline CDR1 and CDR2 sequences are SGHDT and YYEEEE. V dropped 3 bases and J dropped 1 base, with 12 bases sitting between them. The CDR3 DNA sequence: TGTGCCAGCAGCTGGAGGGGGGGCGGCACAGATACGCAGTATTTT. It codes for CASSWRGGGTDTQYF.

The sample holds one count of this clone. This chain joins TRBV3-1 (or the pseudogene TRBV3-2) and TRBJ2-7, with TRBD2 identical over 14 bases. Germline V gene sequence: CDR1 LGHDT, CDR2 YNNKEL (reference sequence). V lost 0 bases to trimming and J lost 1 base; unmatched junction nucleotides: 5. The CDR3 spans 18 residues. The CDR3 coding sequence is TGTGCCAGCAGCCAAGAAGGGACTAGCGGGAGTTTTTCCTACGAGCAGTACTTC. Its protein is CASSQEGTSGSFSYEQYF.

The gene calls are TRBV9 and TRBJ1-2; 12 nucleotides align to TRBD1. Unmatched junction bases numbered 3, after V lost 3 bases and J lost 0 bases. CDR1 and CDR2 (germline): SGDLS, YYNGEE. There are 16 residues in the CDR3. The CDR3 coding sequence is TGTGCCAGCAGCGAGGGACAGGGGGCTTCTAACTATGGCTACACCTTC. This translates into CASSEGQGASNYGYTF.

The V call is TRBV24-1, the J call TRBJ1-2; 9 positions match TRBD1. CDR1 is KGHDR and CDR2 is SFDVKD in the germline V gene. Trimming cost V 2 bases and J 4 bases; bases outside gene matches: 4. The CDR3 contains 15 residues. Written as DNA, the CDR3 is TGTGCCACCAGTGATTCAACAGGGGGCCGCTATGGCTACACCTTC. Its translation: CATSDSTGGRYGYTF.

The CDR3 nucleotides are TGTGCCTGGAGTCGGACCCCCGGAGGTGATGGCTACACCTTC. Translation gives CAWSRTPGGDGYTF. This chain joins TRBV30 and TRBJ1-2; D is unclear. The CDR3 is made up of 14 amino acids. Per the germline V gene, CDR1 is GTSNPN and CDR2 is SVGIG (reference sequence). The V end was cut by 2 bases, the J end by 6 bases, with 16 bases between. The variable domain in full, completed from reference TRBV30 and TRBJ1-2, reads SQTIHQWPATLVQPVGSPLSLECTVEGTSNPNLYWYRQAAGRGLQLLFYSVGIGQISSEVPQNLSASRPQDRQFILSSKKLLLSDSGFYLCAWSRTPGGDGYTFGSGTRLTVV.

The gene calls are TRBV7-9 and TRBJ2-7, with D tentatively TRBD2 (5 bases). Germline V CDR1 and CDR2: SEHNR, FQNEAQ (reference sequence). V was shortened by 2 bases and J by 3 bases, with 23 bases between the two germline ends. The CDR3 is 18 residues long. DNA of the CDR3: TGTGCCAGCAGCTTATCGGAAGGAGGAAGAACAACCATCTACGAGCAGTACGTC. Protein sequence: CASSLSEGGRTTIYEQYV.

V is TRBV5-6 and J is TRBJ1-5; possible D gene TRBD1, 5 bases. The CDR3 sequence is 15 residues long. The V and J ends lost 7 bases and 4 bases respectively, with 18 bases between them. Germline lookup yields CDR1 SGHDT and CDR2 YYEEEE. This CDR3 is CASGWGGRLNQPQHF. The DNA for the CDR3 is TGTGCCAGCGGCTGGGGGGGAAGACTGAATCAGCCCCAGCATTTT.

The V and J genes are TRBV14 and TRBJ1-1; D might be TRBD1 (5 bases). This CDR3 region has 16 residues. Germline V gene lookup returns CDR1 SGHDN and CDR2 FVKESK. Trimming shortened V by 4 bases and J by 4 bases, and 19 bases separated the two germline ends. The CDR3 loop is CASSLRVGVRLTEAFF. CDR3 DNA: TGTGCCAGCAGCCTCCGGGTAGGGGTGCGGCTCACTGAAGCTTTCTTT. Full variable domain (outside the CDR3, taken from reference TRBV14 and TRBJ1-1): EAGVTQFPSHSVIEKGQTVTLRCDPISGHDNLYWYRRVMGKEIKFLLHFVKESKQDESGMPNNRFLAERTGGTYSTLKVQPAELEDSGVYFCASSLRVGVRLTEAFFGQGTRLTVV.

The chain has TRBV18 and TRBJ1-2; D call uncertain. Germline CDR1 KGHSH, CDR2 LQKENI. There are 14 residues in the CDR3. V lost 3 bases and J lost 6, with 14 bases in between. The CDR3 is CASSPPLDGNGYTF. In DNA, the CDR3 is TGTGCCAGCTCACCCCCATTAGACGGGAATGGCTACACCTTC.

The J gene is TRBJ2-3, the V gene TRBV2, with D perhaps matching TRBD1 (5 bases). V gave up 7 bases and J gave up 5 bases, with 10 bases separating them. CDR1 SNHLY and CDR2 FYNNEI come from the germline V gene. The CDR3 is 12 residues long. CDR3 bases: TGTGCCAGCAACGTAGGGGTAGATACGCAGTATTTT. The encoded protein is CASNVGVDTQYF. The full variable domain, in which reference TRBV2 and TRBJ2-3 provide the parts outside the CDR3, is EPEVTQTPSHQVTQMGQEVILRCVPISNHLYFYWYRQILGQKVEFLVSFYNNEISEKSEIFDDQFSVERPDGSNFTLKIRSTKLEDSAMYFCASNVGVDTQYFGPGTRLTVL.

The chain has TRBV5-1 and TRBJ2-2; 8 bases align to TRBD2. Germline V gene lookup returns CDR1 SGHRS and CDR2 YFSETQ. The V and J ends lost 4 bases and 5 bases, in that order; junction bases with no gene match: 7. The CDR3 has 15 amino acids. CDR3 region: CASSLPGGRTGELFF. For the CDR3, the DNA is TGCGCCAGCAGCCTACCGGGGGGGAGGACCGGGGAGCTGTTTTTT.

This chain joins TRBV18 and TRBJ2-1; 9 bases are shared with TRBD2. V lost 6 bases to trimming and J lost 3 bases; unmatched junction nucleotides: 12. The CDR3 contains 17 residues. The germline V gene has CDR1 KGHSH and CDR2 LQKENI. CDR3 bases: TGTGCCAGCTCGTTTGGGGCTAGCGGGGTCAACTACAATGAGCAGTTCTTC. Its protein product is CASSFGASGVNYNEQFF.

The V and J genes are TRBV4-2 and TRBJ2-5, with TRBD2 as a possible D gene (5 bases). Per germline, CDR1 LGHNA and CDR2 YNFKEQ. Trimming shortened V by 2 bases and J by 5 bases, and 12 bases separated the two germline ends. The CDR3 runs 14 residues. The CDR3 region is CASSQTSSRETQYF. Written as DNA, the CDR3 is TGTGCCAGCAGCCAAACGTCTAGCAGGGAGACCCAGTACTTC.

The chain has TRBV7-8 and TRBJ1-5, with 8 bases aligning to TRBD1. J was trimmed by 7 bases and V by 5 bases; bases with no gene match: 13. Germline V CDR1 and CDR2: SGHVS, FQNEAQ. This CDR3 is 16 amino acids long. The CDR3 protein is CASSPGPTGGEQPQHF. DNA of the CDR3: TGTGCCAGCAGCCCGGGCCCAACAGGGGGAGAACAGCCCCAGCATTTT.

This clone was counted between two and nine times. This rearrangement joins TRBV19 to TRBJ1-4; 7 bases map to TRBD1. Germline V CDR1 and CDR2: LNHDA, SQIVND (reference sequence). The CDR3 totals 17 residues. The V segment lost 3 bases and the J segment 4 bases; nucleotides outside the gene matches: 11. The CDR3: CASSILEPGQYNEKLFF. The CDR3 region has the DNA TGTGCCAGTAGTATTTTAGAGCCGGGACAGTATAATGAAAAACTGTTTTTT.

The table lists this clone with a few counts. The chain carries TRBV20-1 and TRBJ1-2; unclear D gene. Germline-derived CDR1 and CDR2 are DFQATT and SNEGSKA (reference sequence). V was shortened by 3 bases and J by 4 bases, with 18 bases between the two germline ends. The CDR3 runs 15 residues. The DNA of the CDR3 is TGCAGTGCTAGTCAGCCCCCGGAGAGCGGCTATGGCTACACCTTC. It yields the protein CSASQPPESGYGYTF.

The rearrangement joins TRBV30 to TRBJ1-1; 12 nucleotides agree with TRBD1. Per germline, CDR1 GTSNPN and CDR2 SVGIG (reference sequence). This CDR3 spans 16 amino acids. V dropped 4 bases and J dropped 5; count of bases not matched to a gene: 11. CDR3 nucleotide sequence: TGTGCCTGGACCAAACCCGGGACAGGGGGCCGAACTGAAGCTTTCTTT. This sequence encodes CAWTKPGTGGRTEAFF. The complete variable domain, with remaining parts taken from reference TRBV30 and TRBJ1-1, reads SQTIHQWPATLVQPVGSPLSLECTVEGTSNPNLYWYRQAAGRGLQLLFYSVGIGQISSEVPQNLSASRPQDRQFILSSKKLLLSDSGFYLCAWTKPGTGGRTEAFFGQGTRLTVV.

The V gene is TRBV6-5, the J gene TRBJ1-3; weak D call: TRBD1 (5 bases). Trimming left V 5 bases short and J 3 bases short, with 11 bases between. There are 14 residues in the CDR3. Per germline, CDR1 MNHEY and CDR2 SVGAGI. In nucleotides, the CDR3 is TGTGCCAGCAGTCGGGGGGTGGATGGAAACACCATATATTTT. It encodes CASSRGVDGNTIYF.

The chain recombines TRBV2 with TRBJ1-2; 9 bases match TRBD1. V shed 5 bases and J 2 bases; nucleotides not matched to a gene: 3. The germline V gene encodes CDR1 SNHLY and CDR2 FYNNEI. The CDR3 spans 14 residues. For the CDR3, the DNA is TGTGCCAGCAGTCCCGGGACAGGGAACTATGGCTACACCTTC. Protein product: CASSPGTGNYGYTF.

The rearrangement links TRBV10-3 to TRBJ2-3; D is perhaps TRBD2 (7 bases). V lost 3 bases, J lost 4 bases, and 11 bases lay in between. Germline loops: CDR1 ENHRY, CDR2 SYGVKD. The CDR3 extends over 14 amino acids. The CDR3 protein is CAISEGGGSDTQYF. In nucleotides, the CDR3 is TGTGCCATCAGTGAAGGGGGGGGGTCAGATACGCAGTATTTT.

This chain connects TRBV28 to TRBJ1-2; D uncertain. Trimming stripped 6 bases from V and 0 bases from J, with 23 bases between. The CDR3 totals 18 residues. Germline loops: CDR1 MDHEN, CDR2 SYDVKM. CDR3: CASRGEERPSPANYGYTF. In DNA form, the CDR3 reads TGTGCCAGCAGGGGTGAGGAGCGCCCATCACCCGCTAACTATGGCTACACCTTC.

This clone was recorded only once. V usage is TRBV7-2 and J usage is TRBJ2-7; a possible D gene is TRBD2 (5 bases). The length of the CDR3 is 15 residues. CDR1 and CDR2 (germline): SGHTA, FQGNSA. Trimming removed 3 bases from V and 1 base from J, with 13 bases in between. This chain's CDR3 is CASSFQPSSSYEQYF. The CDR3 DNA follows: TGTGCCAGCAGCTTCCAACCTAGCTCGTCCTACGAGCAGTACTTC.

The CDR3 DNA reads as TGCGCCAGCAGCTTGGGGGCTAGCGGGGGGGCCAATGAGCAGTTCTTC. Translated: CASSLGASGGANEQFF. The chain links TRBV5-1 to TRBJ2-1; 12 nucleotides agree with TRBD2. V lost 0 bases and J lost 6; bases outside the gene matches: 4. CDR3 length: 16 residues. Germline V gene sequence: CDR1 SGHRS, CDR2 YFSETQ.

This chain connects TRBV7-2 to TRBJ2-3, with D perhaps matching TRBD2 (6 bases). CDR3 length equals 13 residues. The germline gives CDR1 SGHTA, CDR2 FQGNSA. The germline V and J ends were trimmed by 5 bases and 8 bases, with 14 bases remaining between them. The CDR3 DNA reads as TGTGCCAGCAGCCGGGAGCGAATCACTACGCAGTATTTT. It is translated as CASSRERITTQYF.

The chain joins TRBV28 to TRBJ1-4; D call uncertain. Germline V gives CDR1 MDHEN, CDR2 SYDVKM. There are 14 residues in the CDR3. V was clipped by 10 bases and J by 7 bases, with 19 bases between them. CDR3 bases: TGTGCCACCTCGCCCGGCGGGTCGGGTGAAAAACTGTTTTTT. It translates to CATSPGGSGEKLFF.

This sequence joins TRBV18 and TRBJ1-1, with 8 bases that match TRBD1. The CDR3 is made up of 15 amino acids. The V segment lost 4 bases and the J segment 5 bases; nucleotides outside the gene matches: 9. Germline V gene data show CDR1 as KGHSH and CDR2 as LQKENI. Here the CDR3 DNA reads TGTGCCAGCTCACTGAATGACAGGGGAGGGACTGAAGCTTTCTTT. Its protein is CASSLNDRGGTEAFF.

V is TRBV5-4 and J is TRBJ2-7, with D possibly matching TRBD1 (5 bases). Germline CDR1 SGHNT, CDR2 YYREEE (reference sequence). The germline V and J ends were trimmed by 4 bases and 0 bases, with 11 bases remaining between them. The CDR3 runs 14 residues. Here the CDR3 DNA reads TGTGCCAGCAGCCCAAGACAGAGCTCCTACGAGCAGTACTTC. Translating it yields CASSPRQSSYEQYF.